The 14 T cell receptor beta chains below all came from one sample that was sequenced in a study of cytomegalovirus exposure and HLA in healthy donors. The primer mix had 60 Vbeta and 13 Jbeta primers. Using immunoSEQ multiplex PCR, the repertoire was profiled, and TCRdb retains in-frame clones only, with some absent. The sample shows 120,000 or so clones, around 80% of them seen only once. The material sequenced was PBMCs. These receptors all stem from a female donor in good health and CMV-seropositive.

CDR3 loop: CASSARQGNNSPLHF. In DNA, the CDR3 is TGTGCCAGCAGTGCTCGACAGGGGAATAATTCACCCCTCCACTTT. This chain links TRBV25-1 with TRBJ1-6; TRBD1 matches 8 bases. CDR1 and CDR2 from the germline V gene are MGHDK and SYGVNS. J gave up 5 bases and V 4 bases, and 4 bases lay outside the gene matches. The CDR3 has 15 amino acids.

The chain recombines TRBV27 with TRBJ2-1, with TRBD2 as a possible D gene (7 bases). The germline V gene has CDR1 MNHEY and CDR2 SMNVEV (reference sequence). Trimming shortened V by 5 bases and J by 3 bases, and 17 bases separated the two germline ends. The CDR3 has 16 residues. The CDR3 sequence is CASSPLGGGYYNEQFF. The CDR3 nucleotides are TGTGCCAGCAGTCCGCTGGGCGGGGGCTACTACAATGAGCAGTTCTTC.

CDR3 protein: CASSLALTWDREELFF. In nucleotides, the CDR3 is TGTGCCAGCAGCTTAGCCTTAACATGGGACAGGGAAGAACTGTTTTTT. V is TRBV7-2 and J is TRBJ1-4; the match to TRBD1 covers 9 bases. CDR3 length: 16 amino acids. Germline V gene sequence: CDR1 SGHTA, CDR2 FQGNSA. The V gene end was trimmed by 0 bases and the J gene end by 12 bases; junction bases not matched to a gene: 11.

The rearrangement links TRBV30 to TRBJ1-2, with no clear D. Per the germline V gene, CDR1 is GTSNPN and CDR2 is SVGIG (reference sequence). The V and J ends lost 0 bases and 1 base respectively, with 6 bases between them. The CDR3 sequence is 13 residues long. The DNA of the CDR3 is TGTGCCTGGAGTGTACAGCTTAACTATGGCTACACCTTC. Translated, it gives CAWSVQLNYGYTF.

The chain employs TRBV5-1 and TRBJ1-1; 9 bases match TRBD1. The J segment lost 0 bases and the V segment lost 1 base, leaving 7 bases of the junction unmatched. The CDR3 consists of 17 residues. The germline V gene has CDR1 SGHRS and CDR2 YFSETQ. CDR3 DNA sequence: TGCGCCAGCAGCTTGCTGGGGACAGGGCTAGTGAACACTGAAGCTTTCTTT. It translates to CASSLLGTGLVNTEAFF.

The rearrangement links TRBV19 to TRBJ2-1; 12 nucleotides align to TRBD2. The CDR3 covers 18 residues. The V gene's germline CDR1 is LNHDA and CDR2 SQIVND (reference sequence). V trimming: 7 bases; J trimming: 11 bases; junction bases outside the gene matches: 21. The CDR3 region is CASTKIPQSSGGAEKQFF. CDR3 DNA sequence: TGTGCCAGTACCAAGATCCCCCAGTCTAGCGGGGGGGCCGAGAAGCAGTTCTTC.

This chain joins TRBV19 and TRBJ1-5; weak D call: TRBD1 (5 bases). The germline gives CDR1 LNHDA, CDR2 SQIVND (reference sequence). The CDR3 is made up of 16 amino acids. V lost 4 bases, J lost 2 bases, and 15 bases lay in between. CDR3 nucleotides: TGTGCCAGTAGTAGATCGGGGGGGTCGGGCAATCAGCCCCAGCATTTT. Translation: CASSRSGGSGNQPQHF.

The V call is TRBV28, the J call TRBJ2-1; D not resolved. Germline CDR1 reads MDHEN; CDR2 reads SYDVKM. Trimming took off 6 bases at V and 6 bases at J, with 9 bases between the two ends. The CDR3 runs 12 residues. DNA for the CDR3: TGTGCCAGCAGCTATGGGCGCAATGAGCAGTTCTTC. This encodes CASSYGRNEQFF. Looking up the rest from reference TRBV28 and TRBJ2-1 gives the full variable domain: DVKVTQSSRYLVKRTGEKVFLECVQDMDHENMFWYRQDPGLGLRLIYFSYDVKMKEKGDIPEGYSVSREKKERFSLILESASTNQTSMYLCASSYGRNEQFFGPGTRLTVL.

This chain links TRBV5-1 with TRBJ2-7, with D possibly matching TRBD2 (6 bases). Germline V gene data show CDR1 as SGHRS and CDR2 as YFSETQ. The CDR3 spans 15 residues. Between the trimmed V and J ends, which lost 4 bases and 8 bases, there was a span of 22 bases. The CDR3 here is CASSPGTDGLEKQYF. CDR3 bases: TGCGCCAGCAGCCCCGGGACTGACGGGTTAGAAAAGCAGTACTTC.

The V and J genes are TRBV7-2 and TRBJ1-1; 8 nucleotides line up with TRBD1. The CDR3 contains 14 residues. Trimming took 3 bases from V and 4 from J; bases not matched to a gene: 4. Germline values: CDR1 SGHTA, CDR2 FQGNSA. CDR3: CASSFQGARTEAFF. CDR3 sequence (DNA): TGTGCCAGCAGCTTCCAGGGGGCGCGCACTGAAGCTTTCTTT.

V gene TRBV10-3 combines with J gene TRBJ1-2; TRBD1 agrees at 10 bases. Per germline, CDR1 ENHRY and CDR2 SYGVKD. This CDR3 spans 14 amino acids. The trim removed 4 bases at V and 5 bases at J, leaving 4 bases unmatched. CDR3 sequence reads: CAISGTGGGYGYTF. For the CDR3, the DNA is TGTGCCATCAGTGGGACAGGGGGGGGGTATGGCTACACCTTC.

The CDR3 coding sequence is TGTGCCAGCAGGGAGGTTCCTGGGGCCAACGTCCTGACTTTC. Its protein is CASREVPGANVLTF. The V call is TRBV2, the J call TRBJ2-6; the D gene is possibly TRBD2 (5 bases). Germline-derived CDR1 and CDR2 are SNHLY and FYNNEI. The CDR3 sequence is 14 residues long. V shed 6 bases and J shed 2 bases, with 8 bases lying between them.

This sequence joins TRBV18 and TRBJ1-4, with D perhaps TRBD1 (5 bases). CDR3 length: 14 amino acids. The germline V and J ends were trimmed by 8 bases and 1 base, with 11 bases remaining between them. Per germline, CDR1 KGHSH and CDR2 LQKENI. The DNA of the CDR3 is TGTGCCAGCAGCTCGACAGTAACTAATGAAAAACTGTTTTTT. This encodes CASSSTVTNEKLFF.

For the CDR3, the DNA is TGCAGCGTTGTTTCCGCCAGGTCCTACGAGCAGTACTTC. Protein product: CSVVSARSYEQYF. The genes are TRBV29-1 and TRBJ2-7; D is undetermined. Trimming took off 4 bases at V and 1 base at J, with 11 bases between the two ends. The V gene's germline CDR1 is SQVTM and CDR2 ANQGSEA. The length of the CDR3 is 13 residues.